This T cell receptor (beta chain) was recorded in a study of shared clonotypes between healthy human individuals. In the study overall: Every donor yielded three CD4 naive, three CD4 memory, two CD8 naive and one CD8 memory plate.

Whole-study findings and limits: Relative to memory subsets, naive subsets generally showed larger estimated richness. In a few donors, around 5.5% of naive CD4 clonotypes appeared in common.

To note about this clone: As yet, its antigen is unknown.

The authors split each subset's genomic DNA evenly across several immunoSEQ plates. TCRdb's table, derived via immunoSEQ multiplex PCR, lists solely in-frame clones and lacks some. Of millions of clones in the sample, about 95% were seen once. Naive CD8 isolation took CD45RO-negative cells positively selected for CCR7 and excluded terminally differentiated effector memory CD45RA+ cells. This clonotype originated in a man aged 18 to 30 in good health. Sequenced input: naive CD8+ T cells sorted from blood.

CDR3 sequence: CASNLGFQPQHF. The CDR3, as DNA: TGTGCCAGCAACCTCGGGTTTCAGCCCCAGCATTTT. The chain couples TRBV28 to TRBJ1-5; D uncertain. This CDR3 is 12 amino acids long. Between the trimmed V and J ends, which lost 7 bases and 6 bases, there was a span of 10 bases. CDR1 MDHEN and CDR2 SYDVKM come from the germline V gene.